The 20 T cell receptor beta chains below come from one sample, sequenced in a study of cytomegalovirus exposure and HLA in healthy donors. PCR involved 60 Vbeta and 13 Jbeta primers. Only in-frame clones appear in the TCRdb table, and some are missing; sequencing was by immunoSEQ multiplex PCR. The sample shows about 160,000 clones, approximately 85% of them seen only once. Sequenced sample: PBMCs. The receptors here all came from a man between 18 and 29 years old in good health and CMV-seropositive.

This clone was recorded only once. CDR3 DNA sequence: TGTGCCAGCAGCTTAGACAGTTCTGGGGCCAACGTCCTGACTTTC. It is translated as CASSLDSSGANVLTF. V usage is TRBV7-2 and J usage is TRBJ2-6, with no clear D. Germline-derived CDR1 and CDR2 are SGHTA and FQGNSA. This CDR3 is built from 15 residues. V lost 1 base to trimming and J lost 1 base, with 5 bases between them.

V is TRBV5-1 and J is TRBJ2-7; 12 nucleotides align to TRBD2. This CDR3 is 17 amino acids long. Germline lookup yields CDR1 SGHRS and CDR2 YFSETQ. Trimming removed 7 bases from V and 7 bases from J; junction bases left unmatched: 18. The CDR3 spells CASAPLQTSGGTGEQYF. The CDR3 DNA reads TGCGCCAGCGCACCTCTGCAAACTAGCGGGGGGACGGGGGAGCAGTACTTC.

CDR3: CASSWTGQGTDTQYF. In nucleotides, the CDR3 is TGTGCCAGCAGCTGGACAGGGCAAGGAACAGATACGCAGTATTTT. The chain employs TRBV5-4 and TRBJ2-3, with TRBD1 matching over 8 bases. CDR1 and CDR2 (germline): SGHNT, YYREEE (reference sequence). CDR3 length equals 15 residues. Trimming took 3 bases from V and 3 from J; bases not matched to a gene: 6.

The DNA of the CDR3 is TGTGCCAGCAGCTTGGGACAGGGCGCCTACAATGAGCAGTTCTTC. This sequence encodes CASSLGQGAYNEQFF. The chain carries TRBV5-6 and TRBJ2-1, with 7 nucleotides matching TRBD1. V gave up 0 bases and J gave up 2 bases; unmatched junction bases: 2. Per germline, CDR1 SGHDT and CDR2 YYEEEE. The CDR3 length is 15 residues.

The V call is TRBV5-6, the J call TRBJ1-2; a weak D match, TRBD1 (5 bases). V was pared by 4 bases and J by 4 bases, with 14 bases between. Germline-derived CDR1 and CDR2 are SGHDT and YYEEEE. The CDR3 is 14 residues long. The CDR3 region has the DNA TGTGCCAGCAGCGCCGTGAGGCAGGGCTATGGCTACACCTTC. This gives the protein CASSAVRQGYGYTF.

The chain recombines TRBV4-3 with TRBJ1-3; D may be TRBD1 (6 bases). Germline CDR1 LGHNA, CDR2 YSLEER. Deletions cut 0 bases from V and 0 bases from J, with 15 bases between. This CDR3 has 18 amino acids. The CDR3 reads CASSQDWGRASSGNTIYF. The CDR3 DNA reads as TGCGCCAGCAGCCAAGATTGGGGGCGCGCGAGCTCTGGAAACACCATATATTTT.

V usage is TRBV6-5 and J usage is TRBJ2-5; D possibly corresponds to TRBD2 (7 bases). This CDR3 spans 16 amino acids. V shed 0 bases and J shed 5 bases, with 16 bases lying between them. Germline-derived CDR1 and CDR2 are MNHEY and SVGAGI. The CDR3 DNA reads TGTGCCAGCAGTTACTCGAAGGGGGGGGCGTGGGAGACCCAGTACTTC. This sequence encodes CASSYSKGGAWETQYF.

This clone was seen only a few times. The rearrangement joins TRBV6-6 to TRBJ1-6; D is unresolved. Germline-derived CDR1 and CDR2 are MNHNY and SVGAGI (reference sequence). V lost 0 bases, J lost 4 bases, and 7 bases lay in between. The CDR3 consists of 15 residues. The CDR3: CASSYSVEYNSPLHF. The DNA of the CDR3 is TGTGCCAGCAGTTACTCGGTAGAGTATAATTCACCCCTCCACTTT.

The chain couples TRBV6-5 to TRBJ1-6, with D hard to call. CDR1 is MNHEY, CDR2 SVGAGI, per germline. The CDR3 has 12 residues. With 6 bases removed from V and 7 bases from J, the gap between germline ends came to 7 bases. The CDR3 DNA reads as TGTGCCAGCAGGGGAGGGAATTCACCCCTCCACTTT. Protein: CASRGGNSPLHF.

The chain recombines TRBV25-1 with TRBJ2-7, with D perhaps matching TRBD2 (5 bases). Trimming cost V 5 bases and J 6 bases, with 17 bases left between them. The germline gives CDR1 MGHDK, CDR2 SYGVNS. The CDR3 sequence is 14 residues long. This CDR3 is CASSHGVPLLEQYF. Written as DNA, the CDR3 is TGTGCCAGCAGTCACGGGGTCCCCCTCCTCGAGCAGTACTTC.

The chain links TRBV5-1 to TRBJ2-1, with a tentative D call TRBD1 (6 bases). The CDR3 contains 18 residues. The germline CDR1 and CDR2 sequences are SGHRS and YFSETQ. Deletions cut 1 base from V and 4 bases from J, with 21 bases between. CDR3 DNA: TGCGCCAGCAGCTTGTGGCTGGGTGACAGGACCCATTACAATGAGCAGTTCTTC. Residues: CASSLWLGDRTHYNEQFF. Filled out from reference TRBV5-1 and TRBJ2-1, the complete variable domain reads KAGVTQTPRYLIKTRGQQVTLSCSPISGHRSVSWYQQTPGQGLQFLFEYFSETQRNKGNFPGRFSGRQFSNSRSEMNVSTLELGDSALYLCASSLWLGDRTHYNEQFFGPGTRLTVL.

V is TRBV7-6 and J is TRBJ2-7, with 8 bases that match TRBD1. CDR1 is SGHVS, CDR2 FNYEAQ, per germline. The CDR3 has 13 amino acids. V shed 2 bases and J 3 bases; nucleotides not matched to a gene: 0. CDR3 DNA sequence: TGTGCCAGCAGCTTAACAGGGGGCTACGAGCAGTACTTC. The encoded protein is CASSLTGGYEQYF.

A few counts support this clone. The V gene is TRBV5-4, the J gene TRBJ1-1, with D maybe TRBD1 (6 bases). CDR3 length: 15 amino acids. Trimming stripped 2 bases from V and 5 bases from J, with 16 bases between. The germline gives CDR1 SGHNT, CDR2 YYREEE (reference sequence). The CDR3 spells CASSFTAQGWTEAFF. CDR3 coding DNA: TGTGCCAGCAGCTTTACGGCACAGGGATGGACTGAAGCTTTCTTT. Full variable domain (outside the CDR3, taken from reference TRBV5-4 and TRBJ1-1): ETGVTQSPTHLIKTRGQQVTLRCSSQSGHNTVSWYQQALGQGPQFIFQYYREEENGRGNFPPRFSGLQFPNYSSELNVNALELDDSALYLCASSFTAQGWTEAFFGQGTRLTVV.

The chain employs TRBV6-1 and TRBJ1-2; tentatively, D is TRBD1 (5 bases). CDR1 and CDR2 (germline): MNHNS, SASEGT. The CDR3 loop spans 12 amino acids. Trimming took off 7 bases at V and 4 bases at J, with 10 bases between the two ends. The CDR3 loop is CASTGNSYGYTF. The CDR3 DNA sequence: TGTGCCAGCACAGGGAATTCCTATGGCTACACCTTC.

The gene calls are TRBV6-5 and TRBJ1-6; 7 nucleotides align to TRBD1. Germline V gene sequence: CDR1 MNHEY, CDR2 SVGAGI. There are 15 residues in the CDR3. Trimming removed 10 bases from V and 7 bases from J; junction bases left unmatched: 13. The CDR3 coding sequence is TGTGCCACGCGCGAGGAGGGGACAGTAAATTCACCCCTCCACTTT. Residues: CATREEGTVNSPLHF.

The chain employs TRBV15 and TRBJ1-6, with TRBD1 as a possible D gene (5 bases). This CDR3 region has 15 residues. Germline V gene data show CDR1 as LNHNV and CDR2 as YYDKDF (reference sequence). Trimming took off 0 bases at V and 9 bases at J, with 12 bases between the two ends. The CDR3 DNA is TGTGCCACCAGCAGAGAGGGGGGGTTCGGTTCACCCCTCCACTTT. It translates to CATSREGGFGSPLHF.

The chain uses TRBV4-1 and TRBJ1-2; D not resolved. The V end lost 6 bases, the J end lost 4 bases, and 9 bases lay between the germline ends. The CDR3 is made up of 12 amino acids. Per the germline V gene, CDR1 is MGHRA and CDR2 is YSYEKL. CDR3 protein: CASRDWAYGYTF. CDR3 DNA: TGCGCCAGCAGGGACTGGGCCTATGGCTACACCTTC.

This chain uses TRBV27 with TRBJ2-7; maybe TRBD1 (5 bases). The CDR3 is 13 residues long. The V end was cut by 5 bases, the J end by 1 base, with 9 bases between. CDR1 is MNHEY and CDR2 is SMNVEV in the germline V gene (reference sequence). In DNA form, the CDR3 reads TGTGCCAGCAGTAGGGGCCAATCCTACGAGCAGTACTTC. This translates into CASSRGQSYEQYF.

This chain joins TRBV13 and TRBJ2-7; perhaps TRBD2 as D (5 bases). CDR1 and CDR2 (germline): PRHDT, FYEKMQ (reference sequence). This CDR3 region has 12 residues. V gave up 3 bases and J gave up 4 bases, with 7 bases separating them. CDR3 sequence reads: CASSFRGYEQYF. The CDR3 DNA follows: TGTGCCAGCAGCTTTCGGGGATACGAGCAGTACTTC.

The chain carries TRBV6-5 and TRBJ1-6; perhaps TRBD1 as D (6 bases). The CDR3 extends over 15 amino acids. The germline CDR1 and CDR2 sequences are MNHEY and SVGAGI. V was trimmed by 7 bases and J by 10 bases, leaving 20 bases between them. The CDR3 sequence is CASTNPGGGLSPLHF. In DNA, the CDR3 is TGTGCCAGCACCAACCCGGGAGGGGGGTTGTCACCCCTCCACTTT.